A selection of T cell receptor beta chains follows, all from one sample in a study of tumor-infiltrating lymphocytes in oesophageal squamous cell carcinoma. TCRdb called the PCR reads again in MiXCR, with one record for every CDR3 protein. Here the sample spans over 10,000 distinct CDR3 sequences, about 55% being singletons. The sample consisted of esophageal tumor tissue. The receptors shown here come from a female donor with esophageal squamous cell carcinoma. Both conserved end residues are part of each CDR3. The D gene is left open where the match is weak. Expanded clones get a size class; other rows say once, few or many, or leave the size out.

j_gene	abundance	v_gene	d_gene	CDR3aa	CDR3nt
TRBJ2-5	.	TRBV7-6	.	CASSLTEAKTQYF	TGTGCCAGCAGCTTAACAGAAGCGAAGACCCAGTACTTC
TRBJ2-7	.	TRBV7-6	TRBD1	CASSRDRESEQYF	TGTGCCAGCAGCCGGGACAGGGAGTCCGAGCAGTACTTC
TRBJ2-2	many	TRBV2	.	CASSVDYTGELFF	TGTGCCAGCAGTGTAGACTACACCGGGGAGCTGTTTTTT
TRBJ1-2	few	TRBV29-1	.	CSAIPQGVNGYTF	TGCAGCGCCATACCTCAGGGAGTGAATGGCTACACCTTC
TRBJ1-4	.	TRBV19	TRBD1	CASSEPGQRPNEKLFF	TGTGCCAGTAGTGAGCCGGGACAGCGACCTAATGAAAAACTGTTTTTT
TRBJ2-7	.	TRBV28	TRBD1	CASSWTGYEQYF	TGTGCCAGCAGCTGGACAGGGTACGAGCAGTACTTC
TRBJ2-1	few	TRBV7-2	TRBD2	CASSLVSGSGNEQFF	TGTGCCAGCAGCTTAGTAAGCGGGAGTGGGAATGAGCAGTTCTTC
TRBJ1-5	medium-sized	TRBV27	TRBD1	CASSLKGQGVYSNQPQHF	TGTGCCAGCAGTTTAAAGGGACAGGGAGTCTATAGCAATCAGCCCCAGCATTTT
TRBJ2-1	.	TRBV28	TRBD2	CASRLGWFDGTTVYNEQFF	TGTGCCAGCAGGCTGGGGTGGTTTGACGGGACTACGGTCTACAATGAGCAGTTCTTC
TRBJ1-1	few	TRBV10-3	.	CAISEQGVLNTEAFF	TGTGCCATCAGTGAGCAGGGAGTATTGAACACTGAAGCTTTCTTT
TRBJ2-1	.	TRBV7-6	.	CASSPRDSSYNEQFF	TGTGCCAGCAGCCCTAGGGACTCCTCCTACAATGAGCAGTTCTTC
TRBJ2-1	few	TRBV14	.	CASSADFYNEQFF	TGTGCCAGCAGCGCCGACTTCTACAATGAGCAGTTCTTC
TRBJ2-3	.	TRBV7-8	TRBD1	CASSSPDRLTDTQYF	TGTGCCAGCAGCTCCCCGGACAGGCTCACAGATACGCAGTATTTT
TRBJ2-1	few	TRBV28	TRBD1	CASSLVTGHNEQFF	TGTGCCAGCAGTTTAGTGACAGGGCACAATGAGCAGTTCTTC
TRBJ2-5	few	TRBV7-7	TRBD1	CASSLGQGQQETQYF	TGTGCTAGCAGCTTAGGACAGGGGCAACAAGAGACCCAGTACTTC
TRBJ2-6	.	TRBV7-3	.	CASSVNSGANVLTF	TGTGCCAGCAGCGTTAACTCTGGGGCCAACGTCCTGACTTTC
TRBJ2-1	few	TRBV5-1	TRBD2	CASSTRLAGEDFLAYNEQFF	TGCGCCAGCAGCACCCGACTAGCGGGAGAAGATTTTCTTGCCTACAATGAGCAGTTCTTC
TRBJ2-2	.	TRBV28	.	CASHDPNTGELFF	TGTGCCTCTCATGACCCGAACACCGGGGAGCTGTTTTTT
TRBJ2-5	many	TRBV10-3	.	CAISETSVQETQYF	TGTGCCATCAGTGAGACAAGCGTTCAAGAGACCCAGTACTTC
TRBJ2-5	.	TRBV4-2	.	CASSQAWGVAQETQYF	TGTGCCAGCAGCCAAGCTTGGGGGGTCGCACAAGAGACCCAGTACTTC
TRBJ2-4	medium-sized	TRBV27	TRBD2	CASSLLAGKNIQYF	TGTGCCAGCAGTTTGCTAGCGGGGAAAAACATTCAGTACTTC
TRBJ2-7	few	TRBV7-2	TRBD2	CASSLAAGWGLGFEQYF	TGTGCCAGCAGCTTAGCCGCAGGTTGGGGACTAGGGTTCGAGCAGTACTTC
TRBJ2-4	few	TRBV7-2	TRBD2	CASRHPLGLAGGPRNIQYF	TGTGCCAGCAGACACCCCCTCGGACTAGCGGGAGGGCCGAGGAACATTCAGTACTTC